Shown below are 32 T cell receptor beta chains from a single sample sequenced in a study of siplizumab effects on memory and regulatory T cells. Using immunoSEQ multiplex PCR, the repertoire was profiled, and TCRdb retains in-frame clones only, with some absent. The table lists about 97,000 clones, around 90% of them singletons. Material for sequencing was CD4+ T cells sorted from blood. The receptors derive from a human donor in good health.

The chain uses TRBV19 and TRBJ1-1; D remains unclear. Germline V gene sequence: CDR1 LNHDA, CDR2 SQIVND (reference sequence). The CDR3 is 15 amino acids. V was trimmed by 0 bases and J by 1 base, leaving 9 bases between them. CDR3 sequence reads: CASSIEGRSNTEAFF. The CDR3 coding sequence is TGTGCCAGTAGTATAGAAGGCAGGTCGAACACTGAAGCTTTCTTT.

The chain links TRBV5-6 to TRBJ2-7; the D gene is possibly TRBD1 (6 bases). This CDR3 contains 15 residues. The ends were cut back, 2 bases at V and 5 bases at J, with 17 bases in the middle. Germline V gives CDR1 SGHDT, CDR2 YYEEEE. The CDR3 DNA reads TGTGCCAGCAGCTTCACCGGGACACTGCCCGACGAGCAGTACTTC. The encoded protein is CASSFTGTLPDEQYF.

This clone was seen just once. The chain couples TRBV27 to TRBJ2-6; D possibly corresponds to TRBD2 (6 bases). Per the germline V gene, CDR1 is MNHEY and CDR2 is SMNVEV (reference sequence). This CDR3 is built from 15 residues. V lost 6 bases and J 0 bases, leaving 9 bases between the germline ends. CDR3 in DNA: TGTGCCAGCAGACCCGGGGGCTCTGGGGCCAACGTCCTGACTTTC. This codes for CASRPGGSGANVLTF.

A single count supports this clone. The V gene is TRBV5-1, the J gene TRBJ2-1; D gene ambiguous. The CDR3 is 15 residues long. The germline CDR1 and CDR2 sequences are SGHRS and YFSETQ. Trimming took 2 bases from V and 4 from J, leaving 13 bases between them. The CDR3: CASSFQASVYNEQFF. The CDR3 DNA sequence: TGCGCCAGCAGCTTTCAGGCCTCCGTTTACAATGAGCAGTTCTTC.

The J gene is TRBJ1-4, the V gene TRBV28; D not certain. The ends were cut back, 10 bases at V and 6 bases at J, with 15 bases in the middle. Germline V gene lookup returns CDR1 MDHEN and CDR2 SYDVKM. The CDR3 sequence is 13 residues long. The CDR3 DNA sequence: TGTGCCACCTCGGGTTGGATAGATGAAAAACTGTTTTTT. Its translation: CATSGWIDEKLFF.

The V and J genes are TRBV28 and TRBJ1-1; unclear D gene. V lost 6 bases and J lost 5, with 16 bases in between. CDR1 is MDHEN, CDR2 SYDVKM, per germline. This CDR3 is 14 amino acids long. The CDR3 sequence: CASSPPSTWTEAFF. The DNA of the CDR3 is TGTGCCAGCAGCCCACCCTCAACCTGGACTGAAGCTTTCTTT.

This rearrangement joins TRBV7-2 to TRBJ1-1; D perhaps matches TRBD1 (6 bases). The CDR3 consists of 13 residues. The germline V and J ends were trimmed by 1 base and 8 bases, with 11 bases remaining between them. Germline assignment: CDR1 SGHTA and CDR2 FQGNSA. The CDR3 nucleotides read TGTGCCAGCAGCTTAGGGGGGGCCTCCGAAGCTTTCTTT. It yields the protein CASSLGGASEAFF.

This clone was recorded a few times. The V call is TRBV2, the J call TRBJ1-2; D not certain. Trimming cost V 4 bases and J 3 bases, with 6 bases left between them. The CDR3 has 12 amino acids. The germline V gene encodes CDR1 SNHLY and CDR2 FYNNEI. In nucleotides, the CDR3 is TGTGCCAGCAGTGGGGCAGACTATGGCTACACCTTC. It translates to CASSGADYGYTF.

The chain recombines TRBV28 with TRBJ1-1; D not certain. This CDR3 is 13 amino acids long. Looked up from germline, CDR1 is MDHEN and CDR2 is SYDVKM. V lost 4 bases and J 1 base, leaving 7 bases between the germline ends. The CDR3 is CASSSQPNTEAFF. The CDR3 nucleotides are TGTGCCAGCAGTTCACAGCCGAACACTGAAGCTTTCTTT.

This chain links TRBV4-1 with TRBJ1-1; 7 bases match TRBD1. Germline assignment: CDR1 MGHRA and CDR2 YSYEKL. V lost 5 bases and J lost 1; bases outside the gene matches: 4. This CDR3 contains 14 residues. CDR3 sequence reads: CASSRGQRNTEAFF. In DNA form, the CDR3 reads TGCGCCAGCAGCAGGGGACAGAGGAACACTGAAGCTTTCTTT.

The chain has TRBV28 and TRBJ1-2; no clear D. The V and J ends lost 4 bases and 3 bases respectively, with 12 bases between them. This CDR3 has 14 amino acids. In germline, CDR1 is MDHEN, CDR2 SYDVKM. The CDR3 DNA sequence: TGTGCCAGCAGTTCATCTACCCGGGACTATGGCTACACCTTC. Protein product: CASSSSTRDYGYTF.

The V call is TRBV30, the J call TRBJ1-1, with unresolved D. CDR1 is GTSNPN and CDR2 is SVGIG in the germline V gene (reference sequence). This CDR3 has 13 residues. This CDR3 is CGHSGDRHTEAFF. The CDR3, as DNA: TGTGGTCATTCGGGAGACCGGCACACTGAAGCTTTCTTT. Looking up the rest from reference TRBV30 and TRBJ1-1 gives the full variable domain: SQTIHQWPATLVQPVGSPLSLECTVEGTSNPNLYWYRQAAGRGLQLLFYSVGIGQISSEVPQNLSASRPQDRQFILSSKKLLLSDSGFYLCGHSGDRHTEAFFGQGTRLTVV.

The rearrangement links TRBV2 to TRBJ2-1, with D unclear. CDR3 length: 13 amino acids. V was trimmed by 7 bases and J by 5 bases, leaving 12 bases between them. CDR1 SNHLY and CDR2 FYNNEI come from the germline V gene. The chain's CDR3 is CASTGRSDNEQFF. In DNA, the CDR3 is TGTGCCAGCACCGGCCGGTCAGACAATGAGCAGTTCTTC.

The genes are TRBV4-2 and TRBJ2-7; tentatively, D is TRBD1 (5 bases). This CDR3 region has 13 residues. Germline CDR1 is LGHNA and CDR2 is YNFKEQ. Deletions cut 0 bases from V and 10 bases from J, with 13 bases between. The CDR3 sequence: CASSQEGKGKQYF. The CDR3 coding sequence is TGTGCCAGCAGCCAAGAAGGGAAGGGGAAACAGTACTTC.

V is TRBV28 and J is TRBJ1-6; 7 bases agree with TRBD1. The CDR3 consists of 13 residues. Trimming at V came to 11 bases and at J to 8 bases, leaving 9 bases not matched to a gene. CDR1 is MDHEN and CDR2 is SYDVKM in the germline V gene. CDR3: CAATGDRDSPLHF. DNA of the CDR3: TGTGCCGCAACAGGGGATAGGGATTCACCCCTCCACTTT.

The V and J genes are TRBV7-2 and TRBJ2-3; maybe TRBD2 (6 bases). This CDR3 contains 16 residues. CDR1 and CDR2 (germline): SGHTA, FQGNSA. V lost 1 base and J 8 bases, leaving 19 bases between the germline ends. The CDR3 coding sequence is TGTGCCAGCAGCTTAGAACTAGCTGTGTCTTCGGGTACGCAGTATTTT. It is translated as CASSLELAVSSGTQYF.

The V gene is TRBV5-7, the J gene TRBJ1-5, with 9 bases lining up with TRBD1. TRBV5-7 counts as an open reading frame of uncertain function. The CDR3 consists of 14 residues. The V gene end was trimmed by 5 bases and the J gene end by 2 bases; junction bases not matched to a gene: 2. DNA of the CDR3: TGTGCCAGCAGGAGGGACAGGGGCAATCAGCCCCAGCATTTT. It codes for CASRRDRGNQPQHF.

The chain is built from TRBV2 and TRBJ2-3; perhaps TRBD2 as D (6 bases). The V end lost 8 bases, the J end lost 6 bases, and 9 bases lay between the germline ends. This CDR3 spans 11 amino acids. Per germline, CDR1 SNHLY and CDR2 FYNNEI. The DNA of the CDR3 is TGTGCCAGCTCTAGCGCTGATACGCAGTATTTT. Amino acid sequence: CASSSADTQYF.

This chain joins TRBV2 and TRBJ2-5; 7 bases are a match to TRBD2. Trimming removed 8 bases from V and 5 bases from J; junction bases left unmatched: 8. The CDR3 is 13 residues long. Germline values: CDR1 SNHLY, CDR2 FYNNEI. CDR3: CASLAVGRETQYF. As DNA, the CDR3 is TGTGCCAGCCTAGCTGTCGGGAGGGAGACCCAGTACTTC.

The sample holds one count of this clone. The rearrangement links TRBV10-1 to TRBJ2-5; the D is unclear. The CDR3 contains 14 residues. Trimming removed 0 bases from V and 2 bases from J, with 7 bases in between. Germline lookup yields CDR1 WNHNN and CDR2 SYGVQD (reference sequence). DNA for the CDR3: TGCGCCAGCAGTGAGTCTAGGAAACAAGAGACCCAGTACTTC. Amino acids: CASSESRKQETQYF.

V usage is TRBV19 and J usage is TRBJ1-5, with TRBD1 matching 8 bases. CDR3 length: 14 amino acids. V dropped 5 bases and J dropped 4; count of bases not matched to a gene: 4. Germline CDR1 is LNHDA and CDR2 is SQIVND (reference sequence). In nucleotides, the CDR3 is TGTGCCAGTAGTCGCGGGACAGGTAATCAGCCCCAGCATTTT. It is translated as CASSRGTGNQPQHF.

This chain links TRBV29-1 with TRBJ2-6; D is perhaps TRBD1 or TRBD2 (5 bases each). Germline V lookup: CDR1 SQVTM, CDR2 ANQGSEA. V lost 4 bases, J lost 4 bases, and 17 bases lay in between. This CDR3 has 16 amino acids. The CDR3, as DNA: TGCAGCGTTGGTGCGGGCAGGGCGTCAGGGGCCAACGTCCTGACTTTC. Amino acids: CSVGAGRASGANVLTF.

This chain uses TRBV27 with TRBJ2-4; D possibly matches TRBD1 or TRBD2 (5 bases each). Per the germline V gene, CDR1 is MNHEY and CDR2 is SMNVEV (reference sequence). V lost 5 bases and J 8 bases, leaving 22 bases between the germline ends. This CDR3 has 16 residues. CDR3 bases: TGTGCCAGCAGTACAGGTTCATATTCGTTGAGGGACATTCAGTACTTC. Translating gives CASSTGSYSLRDIQYF.

The chain combines TRBV28 with TRBJ1-2, with D maybe TRBD1 (5 bases). CDR3 size: 14 residues. The ends were cut back, 2 bases at V and 4 bases at J, with 11 bases in the middle. Germline-derived CDR1 and CDR2 are MDHEN and SYDVKM. CDR3 nucleotides: TGTGCCAGCAGTTTAGGGGACTTTCGCTATGGCTACACCTTC. It codes for CASSLGDFRYGYTF.

The gene calls are TRBV28 and TRBJ2-3; perhaps TRBD2 as D (6 bases). The CDR3 loop spans 15 amino acids. Germline V lookup: CDR1 MDHEN, CDR2 SYDVKM. With 4 bases removed from V and 2 bases from J, the gap between germline ends came to 13 bases. CDR3 protein: CASSSVRGLTDTQYF. CDR3 bases: TGTGCCAGCAGTTCTGTCCGGGGACTCACAGATACGCAGTATTTT.

The chain is built from TRBV29-1 and TRBJ1-1; D uncertain. Germline CDR1 is SQVTM and CDR2 is ANQGSEA. The CDR3 contains 11 residues. V was trimmed by 8 bases and J by 8 bases, leaving 15 bases between them. The CDR3 loop reads CSHGERQEAFF. For the CDR3, the DNA is TGCAGCCACGGGGAGAGGCAGGAAGCTTTCTTT.

This rearrangement joins TRBV28 to TRBJ1-6, with 8 bases aligning to TRBD1. The trim removed 7 bases at V and 7 bases at J, leaving 18 bases unmatched. The CDR3 is 18 amino acids. Germline lookup yields CDR1 MDHEN and CDR2 SYDVKM. The DNA for the CDR3 is TGTGCCAGCATTAGTGGGAGTGCAAACAGGGGGAGGAATTCACCCCTCCACTTT. Translation: CASISGSANRGRNSPLHF.

This sequence joins TRBV15 and TRBJ2-1, with 10 bases that match TRBD2. CDR3 length: 18 residues. J was trimmed by 7 bases and V by 0 bases; bases with no gene match: 12. Germline V gene lookup returns CDR1 LNHNV and CDR2 YYDKDF (reference sequence). Here the CDR3 reads CATSRDLIRTSGKNEQFF. Here the CDR3 DNA reads TGTGCCACCAGCAGAGATCTAATCCGCACTAGCGGGAAAAATGAGCAGTTCTTC.

CDR3 residues: CASSLAARGPGYEQYF. The CDR3 region has the DNA TGTGCCAGCAGCTTGGCGGCCCGGGGGCCTGGTTACGAGCAGTACTTC. The rearrangement uses TRBV5-4 and TRBJ2-7; D could derive from TRBD1 or TRBD2 (6 bases each). This CDR3 is built from 16 residues. V shed 0 bases and J shed 4 bases, with 17 bases lying between them. Germline V gene data show CDR1 as SGHNT and CDR2 as YYREEE (reference sequence).

The J gene is TRBJ2-7, the V gene TRBV15; D unresolved. This CDR3 has 13 amino acids. The germline gives CDR1 LNHNV, CDR2 YYDKDF (reference sequence). Trimming left V 1 base short and J 2 bases short, with 6 bases between. CDR3 protein: CATSRGRTYEQYF. The CDR3 bases are TGTGCCACCAGCAGAGGGCGGACCTACGAGCAGTACTTC.

This chain joins TRBV15 and TRBJ1-2; possibly TRBD1 for D (5 bases). Germline V gene sequence: CDR1 LNHNV, CDR2 YYDKDF (reference sequence). The ends were cut back, 0 bases at V and 5 bases at J, with 16 bases in the middle. The CDR3 runs to 16 residues. CDR3 nucleotides: TGTGCCACCAGCAGAGATCGGGGCAGGGAGGCGTATGGCTACACCTTC. Translated: CATSRDRGREAYGYTF.

This chain joins TRBV28 and TRBJ2-5; TRBD1 aligns across 9 bases. V was pared by 2 bases and J by 4 bases, with 8 bases of the junction left unmatched. The CDR3 has 16 residues. Germline V gives CDR1 MDHEN, CDR2 SYDVKM. CDR3 sequence reads: CASSLEGQGVGETQYF. DNA for the CDR3: TGTGCCAGCAGTTTAGAGGGACAGGGAGTCGGAGAGACCCAGTACTTC. The full variable domain, completed using reference TRBV28 and TRBJ2-5, is DVKVTQSSRYLVKRTGEKVFLECVQDMDHENMFWYRQDPGLGLRLIYFSYDVKMKEKGDIPEGYSVSREKKERFSLILESASTNQTSMYLCASSLEGQGVGETQYFGPGTRLLVL.